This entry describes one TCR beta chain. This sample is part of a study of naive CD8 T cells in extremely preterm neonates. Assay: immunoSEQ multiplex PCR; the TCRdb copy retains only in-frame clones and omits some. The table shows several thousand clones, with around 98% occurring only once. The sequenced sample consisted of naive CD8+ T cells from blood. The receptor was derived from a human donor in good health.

The chain's CDR3 is CASSSPRGYNEQFF. CDR3 in DNA: TGTGCCAGCAGCTCTCCCCGGGGTTACAATGAGCAGTTCTTC. The chain uses TRBV28 and TRBJ2-1; maybe TRBD2 (5 bases). The V gene's germline CDR1 is MDHEN and CDR2 SYDVKM. V dropped 6 bases and J dropped 4 bases, with 13 bases sitting between them. The CDR3 sequence is 14 residues long.